These T cell receptor beta chains were read from a single sample in a study of tissue T cells after allogeneic stem cell transplantation. The protocol was immunoSEQ multiplex PCR, while the TCRdb copy is restricted to in-frame clones and leaves out a portion. The table has under 30,000 clones, about 70% seen once; the top ten hold approximately 8%. The sample consisted of tissue from the ileum, taken at autopsy. The receptors originated from a female donor aged 60 or older with lung cancer. CDR3s include the opening cysteine and the closing phenylalanine or tryptophan. The D gene is left open where the match is weak. Expanded clones get a size class; other rows say once, few or many, or leave the size out.

size	V	length	J	D	DNA	CDR3
few	TRBV5-1	12	TRBJ2-2	NA	TGCGCCAGCAGCCCCGGATCCGGGGAGCTGTTTTTT	CASSPGSGELFF
few	TRBV7-9	14	TRBJ2-7	TRBD1	TGTGCCAGCAGCCGCACGGGACAGCGCCGGGAGCAGTACTTC	CASSRTGQRREQYF
NA	TRBV30	13	TRBJ2-7	NA	TGTGCCTGGAGTGCCGGGAGTCCCTACGAGCAGTACTTC	CAWSAGSPYEQYF
NA	TRBV5-1	15	TRBJ1-4	NA	TGCGCCAGCAGCTTGGGCCGCTCGGTAGTCGAAAAACTGTTTTTT	CASSLGRSVVEKLFF
NA	TRBV30	13	TRBJ2-2	NA	TGTGCCTGGAGTGTACTGGCCACCGGGGAGCTGTTTTTT	CAWSVLATGELFF
NA	TRBV2	16	TRBJ2-3	NA	TGTGCCACCAACCCTCGAACGGGGGGCTACACAGATACGCAGTATTTT	CATNPRTGGYTDTQYF
NA	TRBV6-2/TRBV6-3	16	TRBJ2-4	TRBD1	TGTGCCAGCAGCTCCGAAGGACAGGCGGGCAAAAACATTCAGTACTTC	CASSSEGQAGKNIQYF
NA	TRBV18	16	TRBJ2-5	TRBD2	TGTGCCAGCTCACCCTCCGGGACTAGCGGGCCTCAGACCCAGTACTTC	CASSPSGTSGPQTQYF
few	TRBV3-1/TRBV3-2	14	TRBJ1-1	TRBD1	TGTGCCAGCAGCGACAGGGTCGTGAACACTGAAGCTTTCTTT	CASSDRVVNTEAFF
medium-sized	TRBV24-1	12	TRBJ2-7	NA	TGTGCCACCCCTCACGGGCCAGGAAGGCAGTACTTC	CATPHGPGRQYF
NA	TRBV6-6	13	TRBJ1-2	TRBD1	TGTGCCAGCACCTTACACAGGGGAGATGGCTACACCTTC	CASTLHRGDGYTF
NA	TRBV19	14	TRBJ1-5	TRBD1	TGTGCCAGTAGTCCCGACAGGGCTAATCAGCCCCAGCATTTT	CASSPDRANQPQHF
NA	TRBV7-3	14	TRBJ2-2	NA	TGTGCCAGCAGCAAACAGGGTCCGACCGGGGAGCTGTTTTTT	CASSKQGPTGELFF
once	TRBV2	13	TRBJ1-5	NA	TGTGCCAGCAGTGAATACGTGTATCAGCCCCAGCATTTT	CASSEYVYQPQHF
NA	TRBV18	14	TRBJ2-7	NA	TGTGCCAGCTCACTTGACAGTACATTCTACGAGCAGTACTTC	CASSLDSTFYEQYF
NA	TRBV5-1	16	TRBJ2-3	TRBD2	TGCGCCAGCAGCCAGAAGGGACTAGCGGGAGGGTATACGCAGTATTTT	CASSQKGLAGGYTQYF
NA	TRBV2	16	TRBJ2-6	TRBD1	TGTGCCAACGAGGGGACAGGCCTCTCTGGGGCCAACGTCCTGACTTTC	CANEGTGLSGANVLTF
once	TRBV19	15	TRBJ1-2	NA	TGTGCCAGTAGTATCCTGACACAGGTCTCAGATGGCTACACCTTC	CASSILTQVSDGYTF
few	TRBV19	15	TRBJ2-2	NA	TGTGCCAGTAGGGTTCCCAGGGGGGTGTCCGGGGAGCTGTTTTTT	CASRVPRGVSGELFF
NA	TRBV24-1	16	TRBJ2-6	TRBD1	TGTGCCACCGGGGACAGTTCCGATTCTGGGGCCAACGTCCTGACTTTC	CATGDSSDSGANVLTF
few	TRBV5-8	12	TRBJ1-5	NA	TGTGCCAGCGGAGATCAAAGTCGGCCCCAGCATTTT	CASGDQSRPQHF
NA	TRBV4-1	16	TRBJ2-5	TRBD2	TGCGCCAGCAGCCGAGAAAGCGGGGCGTACCAAGAGACCCAGTACTTC	CASSRESGAYQETQYF
few	TRBV28	16	TRBJ2-5	TRBD2	TGTGCCAGCAGTTTGGGTGGCGGCGGGGGCCAAGAGACCCAGTACTTC	CASSLGGGGGQETQYF
NA	TRBV12-3/TRBV12-4	13	TRBJ1-5	NA	TGTGCCAGCAGTCTGGGGGCGGGTCAGCCCCAGCATTTT	CASSLGAGQPQHF
NA	TRBV7-9	14	TRBJ1-1	NA	TGTGCCAGCAGCTTAGGGCAGGTGAACACTGAAGCTTTCTTT	CASSLGQVNTEAFF
NA	TRBV5-1	15	TRBJ1-2	NA	TGCGCCAGCAGCTGGGCCAGCCAGGGTGTTCTAGGCTACACCTTC	CASSWASQGVLGYTF
NA	TRBV7-3	13	TRBJ2-5	NA	TGTGCCAGCAGCTTGGGTTTTGGTGAGACCCAGTACTTC	CASSLGFGETQYF
NA	TRBV6-2/TRBV6-3	15	TRBJ2-7	NA	TGTGCCAGCAGTTCACTTCAAGGGGGCTCCTACGAGCAGTACTTC	CASSSLQGGSYEQYF
NA	TRBV19	17	TRBJ2-7	NA	TGTGCCAGTAGTAGGAGGGGGTTTAGAGATTCTAGCGGCGAGCAGTACTTC	CASSRRGFRDSSGEQYF
NA	TRBV6-2/TRBV6-3	14	TRBJ2-3	TRBD1	TGTGCCAGCAGTTACTCGACAGGGGCGGATACGCAGTATTTT	CASSYSTGADTQYF
NA	TRBV12-3/TRBV12-4	11	TRBJ1-1	NA	TGTGCCAGCCGGGGGTCCATTGAAGCTTTCTTT	CASRGSIEAFF
NA	TRBV7-2	14	TRBJ1-2	TRBD1	TGTGCCAGCAGCTTAGCGGGGACAGGGATCGGCTACACCTTC	CASSLAGTGIGYTF
medium-sized	TRBV6-5	15	TRBJ2-7	NA	TGTGCCAGCAGTTACTCGAGTCAGGGCTCCTACGAGCAGTACTTC	CASSYSSQGSYEQYF
NA	TRBV25-1	15	TRBJ1-3	NA	TGTGCCAGCAGGTGGGGGGTTACCTCTGGAAACACCATATATTTT	CASRWGVTSGNTIYF
NA	TRBV21-1	19	TRBJ2-3	NA	TGTGCCAGCAGCAATGATCCCGGGACTAGCGCCCCAACACCAGATACGCAGTATTTT	CASSNDPGTSAPTPDTQYF
NA	TRBV19	15	TRBJ1-4	NA	TGTGCCAGTAGCTATGTGGGGCAGGCGAATGAAAAACTGTTTTTT	CASSYVGQANEKLFF
medium-sized	TRBV18	13	TRBJ1-1	TRBD1	TGTGCCAGCTCATCGGACAGGGGCACTGAAGCTTTCTTT	CASSSDRGTEAFF
NA	TRBV6-1	17	TRBJ2-1	TRBD2	TGTGCCAGCAGTGACGGGCCGACTAGCGGGAGAACCAATGAGCAGTTCTTC	CASSDGPTSGRTNEQFF
few	TRBV7-9	12	TRBJ2-7	NA	TGTGCCAGCAAAGACAATGACTACGAGCAGTACTTC	CASKDNDYEQYF
NA	TRBV29-1	11	TRBJ2-5	NA	TGCAGCGCTCCGGAGTGGGAGACCCAGTACTTC	CSAPEWETQYF
NA	TRBV27	13	TRBJ1-4	TRBD1	TGTGCCAGCAGTCCTAGGACAGGGGAAAAACTGTTTTTT	CASSPRTGEKLFF
NA	TRBV24-1	18	TRBJ2-7	NA	TGTGCCACCAGTGATTTCTCATGGTTGGGGCGGCTACACTACGAGCAGTACTTC	CATSDFSWLGRLHYEQYF
NA	TRBV10-3	16	TRBJ2-7	TRBD1	TGTGCCATCAGTGCTGGACAGGGGGCTGGCTCCTACGAGCAGTACTTC	CAISAGQGAGSYEQYF
NA	TRBV5-1	13	TRBJ1-5	NA	TGCGCCAGCAGCTTGGAGGTCAATCAGCCCCAGCATTTT	CASSLEVNQPQHF
NA	TRBV9	16	TRBJ2-6	NA	TGTGCCAGCAGCGTAGCTCCCGGGGCTGGGGCCAACGTCCTGACTTTC	CASSVAPGAGANVLTF
NA	TRBV24-1	14	TRBJ1-5	NA	TGTGCCACCAGTGGGACGGGAAGCAATCAGCCCCAGCATTTT	CATSGTGSNQPQHF
NA	TRBV6-6	16	TRBJ1-5	NA	TGTGCCAGCAGTTATTCAGGGGCGGCTAGCAATCAGCCCCAGCATTTT	CASSYSGAASNQPQHF
once	TRBV4-2	15	TRBJ1-2	NA	TGTGCCAGCAGCCAAACGGGGGGGGACGACTATGGCTACACCTTC	CASSQTGGDDYGYTF
medium-sized	TRBV7-9	13	TRBJ2-7	NA	TGTGCCAGCAGGGAGGGACTCTCCTACGAGCAGTACTTC	CASREGLSYEQYF
NA	TRBV18	15	TRBJ1-5	TRBD1	TGTGCCAGCTCACCACCCGGACAGGGGAATCAGCCCCAGCATTTT	CASSPPGQGNQPQHF
NA	TRBV7-2	13	TRBJ1-1	NA	TGTGCCAGCAGCTTAAGGTTCTCCGCCGAAGCTTTCTTT	CASSLRFSAEAFF